A selection of T cell receptor beta chains follows, all from one sample in a study of T cells in Graves' hyperthyroidism and ophthalmopathy. TCRdb re-derived calls from the multiplex PCR reads in MiXCR, one entry per CDR3 protein. The data show about 380,000 distinct CDR3 sequences, 18% seen once. What was sequenced was blood. The receptors here all came from a young man with Graves' ophthalmopathy. Each CDR3 is given with its conserved first and last residue. A D gene is named only where the DNA matches it firmly.

CASSGGADLNEQFF	TRBJ2-1	TRBV7-3	-
CAVGISGGPTDTQYF	TRBJ2-3	TRBV10-3	TRBD2
CASSQDTVGGSYNEQFF	TRBJ2-1	TRBV4-1	-
CSAQRGTSYNEQFF	TRBJ2-1	TRBV29-1	-
CSVEEGINNEQFF	TRBJ2-1	TRBV29-1	-
CASSYSNQGAKGYTF	TRBJ1-2	TRBV6-6	TRBD1
CATSRQTTIQETQYF	TRBJ2-5	TRBV15	-
CASSAQGSGSYEQYF	TRBJ2-7	TRBV6-1	TRBD1
CSRPPRGAGYGYTF	TRBJ1-2	TRBV20-1	-
CAISRQGPLQETQYF	TRBJ2-5	TRBV10-3	TRBD1
CATGRVGDEQFF	TRBJ2-1	TRBV15	-
CAIGQGASYEQYF	TRBJ2-7	TRBV10-3	-
CASSPLWTVNTEAFF	TRBJ1-1	TRBV6-2/TRBV6-3	-
CASSPGETSTDTQYF	TRBJ2-3	TRBV2	-
CAISVTSPTYNEQYF	TRBJ2-7	TRBV28	TRBD2
CASSKSGAYEQYF	TRBJ2-7	TRBV11-3	TRBD2
CASSDRGRMNEQFF	TRBJ2-1	TRBV6-1	TRBD1
CASSEASRGTYEQYF	TRBJ2-7	TRBV2	-
CSVGGNNQPQHF	TRBJ1-5	TRBV29-1	-
CATSRNLGWGTEAFF	TRBJ1-1	TRBV15	-
CATSRAGVHQETQYF	TRBJ2-5	TRBV15	-
CASSSGTVSSYEQYF	TRBJ2-7	TRBV5-4	-
CASRPDREGEPQHF	TRBJ1-5	TRBV12-3/TRBV12-4	TRBD1
CASSQFMNTEAFF	TRBJ1-1	TRBV14	-
CARARPPGELFF	TRBJ2-2	TRBV2	-
CASRQGLRNTIYF	TRBJ1-3	TRBV10-2	TRBD1
CASSPSRGARVTEAFF	TRBJ1-1	TRBV18	-
CASSFTGGAAYGYTF	TRBJ1-2	TRBV7-2	TRBD1
CASSKEMALYEQYF	TRBJ2-7	TRBV7-6	-
CASSPGGSDTQYF	TRBJ2-3	TRBV18	-
CASSYGVLRSGSDTQYF	TRBJ2-3	TRBV6-2/TRBV6-3	-
CASSESRDNSPLHF	TRBJ1-6	TRBV10-1	-
CASSSGMGRTGELFF	TRBJ2-2	TRBV5-4	-
CASSPGEMNEKLFF	TRBJ1-4	TRBV18	-
CASSFRQGWYEQYF	TRBJ2-7	TRBV11-2	TRBD1
CASSVGLSYEQYF	TRBJ2-7	TRBV2	-
CSAREIGQGSSGNTIYF	TRBJ1-3	TRBV20-1	-
CASSVDLAGSGANVLTF	TRBJ2-6	TRBV9	-
CASSVTSGGYNEQFF	TRBJ2-1	TRBV9	TRBD2
CSAEDPSSTDTQYF	TRBJ2-3	TRBV20-1	-
CASSEGLGSSDTQYF	TRBJ2-3	TRBV6-1	-
CASSPQGWGTEAFF	TRBJ1-1	TRBV9	-